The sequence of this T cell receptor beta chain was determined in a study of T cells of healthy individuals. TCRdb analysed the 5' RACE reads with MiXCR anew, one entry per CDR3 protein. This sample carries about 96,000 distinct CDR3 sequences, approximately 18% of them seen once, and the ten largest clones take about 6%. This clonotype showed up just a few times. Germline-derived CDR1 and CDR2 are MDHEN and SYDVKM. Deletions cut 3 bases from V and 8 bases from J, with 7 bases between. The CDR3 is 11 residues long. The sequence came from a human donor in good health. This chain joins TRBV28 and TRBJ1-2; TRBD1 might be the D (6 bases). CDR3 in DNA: TGTGCCAGCAGTTTGGGGACAGGCTACACCTTC. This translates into CASSLGTGYTF.